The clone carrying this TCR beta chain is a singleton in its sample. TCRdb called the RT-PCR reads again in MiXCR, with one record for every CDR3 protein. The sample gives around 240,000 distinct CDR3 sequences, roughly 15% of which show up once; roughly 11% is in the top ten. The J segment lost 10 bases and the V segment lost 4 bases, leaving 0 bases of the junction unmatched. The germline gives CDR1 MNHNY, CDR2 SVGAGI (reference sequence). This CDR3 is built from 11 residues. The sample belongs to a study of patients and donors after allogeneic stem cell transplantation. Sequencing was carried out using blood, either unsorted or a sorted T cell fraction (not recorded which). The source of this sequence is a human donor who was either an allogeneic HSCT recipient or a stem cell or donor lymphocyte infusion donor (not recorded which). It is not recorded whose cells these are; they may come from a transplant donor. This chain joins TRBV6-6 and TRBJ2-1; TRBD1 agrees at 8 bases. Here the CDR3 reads CASSWTGEQFF. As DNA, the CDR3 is TGTGCCAGCAGTTGGACAGGGGAGCAGTTCTTC.